The TCR beta chain described here comes from a study of T cells after yellow fever vaccination. The germline V gene encodes CDR1 SGDLS and CDR2 YYNGEE. Trimming took off 0 bases at V and 7 bases at J, with 16 bases between the two ends. The CDR3 contains 15 residues. Turning to this clonotype: Its antigen is not identified.

Generation of TCR cDNA used 5'RACE template switching (which added a universal primer site and UMIs). TCRdb re-analysed the 5' RACE reads in MiXCR, keeping a single row per CDR3 protein. The sample consists of about 340,000 distinct CDR3 sequences, roughly an eighth of them appearing once. Study results and limitations: At about 97% for CD4 and over 80% for CD8, most primary-vaccination clones showed up again after the booster. By day 5 rather than day 15, the secondary response had peaked, though it was weaker.

The chain has TRBV9 and TRBJ1-1; D possibly corresponds to TRBD1 (6 bases). The starting material was CD4+ T cells sorted from PBMCs, obtained 15 days after the yellow fever booster vaccination. This clonotype was sampled from a young man who received the YFV17D yellow fever vaccine. The CDR3 protein is CASSVAPGQEGEAFF. The CDR3 coding sequence is TGTGCCAGCAGCGTAGCTCCGGGACAAGAAGGTGAAGCTTTCTTT. Complete variable domain (other parts from reference TRBV9 and TRBJ1-1): DSGVTQTPKHLITATGQRVTLRCSPRSGDLSVYWYQQSLDQGLQFLIQYYNGEERAKGNILERFSAQQFPDLHSELNLSSLELGDSALYFCASSVAPGQEGEAFFGQGTRLTVV.